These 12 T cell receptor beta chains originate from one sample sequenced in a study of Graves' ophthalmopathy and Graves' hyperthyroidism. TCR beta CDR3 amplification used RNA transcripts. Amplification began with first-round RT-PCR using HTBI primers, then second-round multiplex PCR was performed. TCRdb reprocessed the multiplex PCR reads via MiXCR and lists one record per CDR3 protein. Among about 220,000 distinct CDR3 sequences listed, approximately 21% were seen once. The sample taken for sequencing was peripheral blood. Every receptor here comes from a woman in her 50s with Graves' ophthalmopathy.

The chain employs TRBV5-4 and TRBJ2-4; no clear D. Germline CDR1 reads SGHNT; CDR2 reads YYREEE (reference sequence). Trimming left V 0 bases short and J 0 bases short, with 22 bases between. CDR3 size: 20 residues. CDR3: CASSLVHEDPFGLAKNIQYF. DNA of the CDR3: TGTGCCAGCAGCTTGGTGCACGAGGACCCATTTGGTTTAGCCAAAAACATTCAGTACTTC.

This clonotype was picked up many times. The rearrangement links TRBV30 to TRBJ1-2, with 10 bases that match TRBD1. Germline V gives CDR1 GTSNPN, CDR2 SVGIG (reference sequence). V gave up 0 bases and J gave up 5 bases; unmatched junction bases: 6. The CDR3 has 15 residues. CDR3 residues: CAWSVRRTGGYGYTF. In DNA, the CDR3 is TGTGCCTGGAGTGTACGTCGGACAGGGGGTTATGGCTACACCTTC.

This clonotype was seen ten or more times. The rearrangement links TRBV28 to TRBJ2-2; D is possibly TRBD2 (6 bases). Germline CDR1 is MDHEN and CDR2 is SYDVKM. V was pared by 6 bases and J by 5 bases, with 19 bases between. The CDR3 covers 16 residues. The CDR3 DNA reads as TGTGCCAGCAGCTCGTATGGGACTTCTATAACCGGGGAGCTGTTTTTT. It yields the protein CASSSYGTSITGELFF.

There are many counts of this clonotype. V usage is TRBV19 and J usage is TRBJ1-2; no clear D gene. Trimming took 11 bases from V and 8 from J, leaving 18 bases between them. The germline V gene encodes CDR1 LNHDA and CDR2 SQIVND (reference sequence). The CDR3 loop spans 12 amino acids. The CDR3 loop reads CASGTSVSGYTF. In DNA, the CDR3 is TGTGCCTCCGGCACCAGCGTCTCCGGCTACACCTTC.

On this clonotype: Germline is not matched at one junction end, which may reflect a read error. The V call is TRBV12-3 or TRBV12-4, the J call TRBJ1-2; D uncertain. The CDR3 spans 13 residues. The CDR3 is CASSCGRNYGYIF. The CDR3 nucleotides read TGTGCCAGCAGTTGCGGGAGAAACTATGGCTACATCTTC.

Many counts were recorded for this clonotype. The CDR3 reads CASSPPTGGNQETQYF. Written as DNA, the CDR3 is TGTGCCAGCAGCCCCCCGACGGGCGGAAATCAAGAGACCCAGTACTTC. The chain has TRBV13 and TRBJ2-5; unclear D gene. Trimming left V 5 bases short and J 2 bases short, with 18 bases between. This CDR3 contains 16 residues. Per germline, CDR1 PRHDT and CDR2 FYEKMQ (reference sequence).

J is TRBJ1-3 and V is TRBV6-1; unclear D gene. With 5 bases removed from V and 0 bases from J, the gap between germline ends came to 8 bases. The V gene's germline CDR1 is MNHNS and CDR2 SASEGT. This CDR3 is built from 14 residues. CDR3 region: CASSPADSGNTIYF. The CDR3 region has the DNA TGTGCCAGCAGTCCAGCGGACTCTGGAAACACCATATATTTT.

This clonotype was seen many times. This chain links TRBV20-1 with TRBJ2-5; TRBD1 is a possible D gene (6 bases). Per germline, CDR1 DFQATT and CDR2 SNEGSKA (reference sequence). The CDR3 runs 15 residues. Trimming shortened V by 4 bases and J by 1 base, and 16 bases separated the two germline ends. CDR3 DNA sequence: TGCAGTGCTAAAACTGGACAGTTGGTCCAAGAGACCCAGTACTTC. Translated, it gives CSAKTGQLVQETQYF.

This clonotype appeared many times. The CDR3 DNA is TGTGCCAGCAGCTCCCAGGGGAAGAACACTGAAGCTTTCTTT. This translates into CASSSQGKNTEAFF. The gene calls are TRBV7-3 and TRBJ1-1, with a weak D call TRBD1 (6 bases). Trimming took 4 bases from V and 1 from J, leaving 10 bases between them. The CDR3 covers 14 residues. Looked up from germline, CDR1 is SGHTA and CDR2 is FQGTGA.

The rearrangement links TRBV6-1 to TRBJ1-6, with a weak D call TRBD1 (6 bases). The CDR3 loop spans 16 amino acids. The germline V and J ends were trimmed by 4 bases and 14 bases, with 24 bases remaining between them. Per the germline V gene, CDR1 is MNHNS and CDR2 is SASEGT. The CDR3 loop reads CASSGGRTGTMGSLHF. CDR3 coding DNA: TGTGCCAGCAGTGGGGGGCGCACCGGGACCATGGGCTCCCTCCACTTT.

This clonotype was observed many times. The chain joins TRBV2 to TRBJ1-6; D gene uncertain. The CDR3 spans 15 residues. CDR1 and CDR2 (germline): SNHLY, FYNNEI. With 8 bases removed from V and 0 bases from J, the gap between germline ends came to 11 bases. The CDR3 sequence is CASHEASSYNSPLHF. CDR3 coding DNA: TGTGCCAGCCACGAAGCGAGCTCCTATAATTCACCCCTCCACTTT. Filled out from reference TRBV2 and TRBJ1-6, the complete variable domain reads EPEVTQTPSHQVTQMGQEVILRCVPISNHLYFYWYRQILGQKVEFLVSFYNNEISEKSEIFDDQFSVERPDGSNFTLKIRSTKLEDSAMYFCASHEASSYNSPLHFGNGTRLTVT.

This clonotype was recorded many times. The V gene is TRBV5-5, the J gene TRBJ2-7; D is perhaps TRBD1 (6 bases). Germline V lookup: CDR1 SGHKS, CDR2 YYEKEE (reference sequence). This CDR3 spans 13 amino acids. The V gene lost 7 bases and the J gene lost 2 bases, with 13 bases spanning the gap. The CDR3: CASLIQGTYEQYF. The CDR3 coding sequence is TGTGCCAGCTTGATACAGGGAACCTACGAGCAGTACTTC.